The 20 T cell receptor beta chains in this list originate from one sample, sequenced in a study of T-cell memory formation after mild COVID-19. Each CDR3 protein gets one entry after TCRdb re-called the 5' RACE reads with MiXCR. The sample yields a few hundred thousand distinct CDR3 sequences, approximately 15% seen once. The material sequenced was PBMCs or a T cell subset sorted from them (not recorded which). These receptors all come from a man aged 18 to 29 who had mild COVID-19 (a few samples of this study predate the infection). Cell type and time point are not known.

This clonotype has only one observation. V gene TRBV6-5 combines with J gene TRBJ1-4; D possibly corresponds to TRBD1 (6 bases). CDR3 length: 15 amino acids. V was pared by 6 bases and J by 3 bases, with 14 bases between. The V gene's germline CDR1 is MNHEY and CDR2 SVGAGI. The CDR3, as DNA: TGTGCCAGCAGAACCCTAGGGGGGCCTAATGAAAAACTGTTTTTT. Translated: CASRTLGGPNEKLFF.

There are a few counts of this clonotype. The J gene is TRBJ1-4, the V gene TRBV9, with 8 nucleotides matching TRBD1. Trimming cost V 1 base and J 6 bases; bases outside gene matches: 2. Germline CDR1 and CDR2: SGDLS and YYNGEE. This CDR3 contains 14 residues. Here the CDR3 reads CASSVQGADEKLFF. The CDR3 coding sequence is TGTGCCAGCAGCGTACAGGGGGCAGATGAAAAACTGTTTTTT.

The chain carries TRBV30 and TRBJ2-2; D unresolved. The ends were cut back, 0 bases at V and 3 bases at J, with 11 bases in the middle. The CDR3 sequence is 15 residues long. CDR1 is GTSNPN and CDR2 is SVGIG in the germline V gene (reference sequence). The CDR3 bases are TGTGCCTGGAGTGTAGGTGATGCATACACCGGGGAGCTGTTTTTT. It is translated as CAWSVGDAYTGELFF.

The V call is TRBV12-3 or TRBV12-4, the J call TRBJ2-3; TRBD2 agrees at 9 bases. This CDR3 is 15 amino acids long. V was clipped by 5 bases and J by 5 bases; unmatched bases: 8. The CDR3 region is CASSVERGVGDTQYF. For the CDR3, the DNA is TGTGCCAGCAGTGTGGAGCGGGGGGTTGGAGATACGCAGTATTTT.

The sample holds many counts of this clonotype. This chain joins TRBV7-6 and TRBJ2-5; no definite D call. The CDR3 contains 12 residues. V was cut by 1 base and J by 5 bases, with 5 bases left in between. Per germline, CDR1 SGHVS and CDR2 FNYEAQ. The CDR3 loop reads CASSLELETQYF. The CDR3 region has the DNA TGTGCCAGCAGCTTAGAGCTGGAGACCCAGTACTTC.

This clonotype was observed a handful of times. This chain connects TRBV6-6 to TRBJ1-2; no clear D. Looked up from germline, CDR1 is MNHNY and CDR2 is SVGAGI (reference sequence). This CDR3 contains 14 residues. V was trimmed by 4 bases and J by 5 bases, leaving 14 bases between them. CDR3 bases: TGTGCCAGCAGTTCCCGGGATCTCTTGTATGGCTACACCTTC. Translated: CASSSRDLLYGYTF.

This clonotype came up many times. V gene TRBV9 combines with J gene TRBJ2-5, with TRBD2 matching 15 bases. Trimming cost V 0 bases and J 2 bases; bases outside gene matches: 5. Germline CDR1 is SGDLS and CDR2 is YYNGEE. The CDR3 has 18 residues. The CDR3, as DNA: TGTGCCAGCAGCGTAGGGCCGGGACTAGCGGGGGGACAAGAGACCCAGTACTTC. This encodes CASSVGPGLAGGQETQYF. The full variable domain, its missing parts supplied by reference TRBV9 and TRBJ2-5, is DSGVTQTPKHLITATGQRVTLRCSPRSGDLSVYWYQQSLDQGLQFLIQYYNGEERAKGNILERFSAQQFPDLHSELNLSSLELGDSALYFCASSVGPGLAGGQETQYFGPGTRLLVL.

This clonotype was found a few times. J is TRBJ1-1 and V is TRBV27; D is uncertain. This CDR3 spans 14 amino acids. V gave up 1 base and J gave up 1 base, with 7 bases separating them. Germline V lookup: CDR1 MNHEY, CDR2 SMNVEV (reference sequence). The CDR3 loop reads CASSLLHQNTEAFF. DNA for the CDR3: TGTGCCAGCAGTTTATTACACCAGAACACTGAAGCTTTCTTT.

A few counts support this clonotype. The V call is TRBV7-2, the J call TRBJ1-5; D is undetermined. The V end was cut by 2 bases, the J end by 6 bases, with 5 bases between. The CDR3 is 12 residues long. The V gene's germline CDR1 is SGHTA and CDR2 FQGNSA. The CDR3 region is CASSLLAQPQHF. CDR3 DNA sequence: TGTGCCAGCAGCTTATTAGCTCAGCCCCAGCATTTT.

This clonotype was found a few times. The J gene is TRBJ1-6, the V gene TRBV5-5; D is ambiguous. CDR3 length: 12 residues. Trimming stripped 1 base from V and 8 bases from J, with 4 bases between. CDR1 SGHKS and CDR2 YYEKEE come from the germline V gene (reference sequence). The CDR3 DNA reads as TGTGCCAGCAGCTTGCCGTATTCACCCCTCCACTTT. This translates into CASSLPYSPLHF.

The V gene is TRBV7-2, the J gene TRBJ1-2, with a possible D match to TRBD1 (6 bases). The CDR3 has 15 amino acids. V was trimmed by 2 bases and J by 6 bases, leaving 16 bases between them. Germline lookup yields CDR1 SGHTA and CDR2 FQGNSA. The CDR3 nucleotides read TGTGCCAGCAGCTTATCGGGGGGAACAGGGAATGGCTACACCTTC. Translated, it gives CASSLSGGTGNGYTF.

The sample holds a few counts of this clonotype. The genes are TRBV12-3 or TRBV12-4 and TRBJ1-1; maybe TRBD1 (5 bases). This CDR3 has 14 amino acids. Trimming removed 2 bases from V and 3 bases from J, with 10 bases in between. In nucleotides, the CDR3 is TGTGCCAGCAGTTTACGGGGGAGGTACACTGAAGCTTTCTTT. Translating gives CASSLRGRYTEAFF.

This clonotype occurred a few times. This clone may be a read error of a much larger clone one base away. CDR3 coding DNA: TGCGCCAGCAGCCACGCGGCAGATACGCAGTATTTT. It yields the protein CASSHAADTQYF. The chain is built from TRBV4-1 and TRBJ2-3, with D unresolved. The germline V gene has CDR1 MGHRA and CDR2 YSYEKL. The CDR3 runs 12 residues. V was trimmed by 3 bases and J by 4 bases, leaving 5 bases between them.

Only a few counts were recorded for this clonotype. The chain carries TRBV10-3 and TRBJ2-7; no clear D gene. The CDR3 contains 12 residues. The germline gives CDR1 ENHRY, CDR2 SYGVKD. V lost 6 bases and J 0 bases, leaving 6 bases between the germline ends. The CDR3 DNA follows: TGTGCCATCAGGGGCAACTCCTACGAGCAGTACGTC. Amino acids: CAIRGNSYEQYV.

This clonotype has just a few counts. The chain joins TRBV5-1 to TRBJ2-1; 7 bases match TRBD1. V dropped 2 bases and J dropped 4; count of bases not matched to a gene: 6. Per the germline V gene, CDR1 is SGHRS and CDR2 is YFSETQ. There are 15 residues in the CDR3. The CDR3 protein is CASSLRDRLYNEQFF. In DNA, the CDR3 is TGCGCCAGCAGCTTAAGGGACAGACTATACAATGAGCAGTTCTTC.

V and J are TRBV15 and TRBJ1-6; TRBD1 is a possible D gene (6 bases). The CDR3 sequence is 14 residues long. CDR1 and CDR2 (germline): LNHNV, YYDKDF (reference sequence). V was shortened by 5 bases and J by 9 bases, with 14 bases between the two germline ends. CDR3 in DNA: TGTGCCACCAGCGGTTCAGGGGAGGGTTCACCCCTCCACTTT. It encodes CATSGSGEGSPLHF.

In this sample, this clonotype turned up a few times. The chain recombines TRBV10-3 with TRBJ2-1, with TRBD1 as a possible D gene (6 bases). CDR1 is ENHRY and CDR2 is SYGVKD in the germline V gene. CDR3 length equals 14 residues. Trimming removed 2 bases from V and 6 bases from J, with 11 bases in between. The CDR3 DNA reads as TGTGCCATCAGTGAGACAGGGAGCGGCAATGAGCAGTTCTTC. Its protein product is CAISETGSGNEQFF.

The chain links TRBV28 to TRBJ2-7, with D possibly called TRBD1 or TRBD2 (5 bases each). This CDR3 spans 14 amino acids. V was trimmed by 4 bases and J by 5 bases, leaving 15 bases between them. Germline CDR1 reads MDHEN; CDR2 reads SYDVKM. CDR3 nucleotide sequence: TGTGCCAGCAGTTCCCCTGGGGGACCCGACGAGCAGTACGTC. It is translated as CASSSPGGPDEQYV.

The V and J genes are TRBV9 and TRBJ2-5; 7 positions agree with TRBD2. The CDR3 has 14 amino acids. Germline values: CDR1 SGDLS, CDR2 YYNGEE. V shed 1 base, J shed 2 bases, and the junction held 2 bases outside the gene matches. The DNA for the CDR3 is TGTGCCAGCAGCGTATTCGGGGGGCAAGAGACCCAGTACTTC. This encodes CASSVFGGQETQYF.

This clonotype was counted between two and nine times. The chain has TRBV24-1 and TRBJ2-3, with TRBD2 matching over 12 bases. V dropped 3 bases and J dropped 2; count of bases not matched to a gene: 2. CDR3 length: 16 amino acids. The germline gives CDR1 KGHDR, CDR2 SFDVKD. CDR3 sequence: CATSDGLAGSTDTQYF. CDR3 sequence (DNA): TGTGCCACCAGTGATGGACTAGCGGGGTCCACAGATACGCAGTATTTT.